This T cell receptor beta chain was found in a study of post-analysis software for immune sequencing data (dated by TCRdb to between 2014 and 2017). About the full investigation: Disease courses on record covered relapsing-remitting, secondary progressive and progressive-relapsing multiple sclerosis, though some patients had no subtype annotation. The multiple sclerosis patient repertoires were compared with approximately 11 previously published healthy control repertoires from donors aged 6 to 25 years. A subset of samples was prepared in parallel using single-end sample barcoding, then pooled and co-amplified after Illumina adapter ligation.

From the cysteine through the phenylalanine, the CDR3 covers 16 amino acids. Only the CDR3 portion is preserved as DNA: 48 bases, with reading frame beginning at the first base. From the germline V gene, CDR1 is SGHTA and CDR2 is FQGNSA. To demonstrate the VDJtools post-analysis software, TCR beta repertoires were profiled from the peripheral blood of more than 10 young patients with multiple sclerosis. The multiple sclerosis patients were children and adolescents between about 6 and 16 years of age. Broader findings and caveats from the paper: Compared with controls, multiple sclerosis patients had significantly lower normalized Chao1 diversity, a finding suggesting substantial peripheral T-cell clonal expansion. Significantly higher frequencies in patients than in controls were found for about five TRBV segments, including TRBV5-6, TRBV5-1 and TRBV20-1. The multiple sclerosis patient group was slightly younger than the control group. When samples were clustered directly using the F measure, samples prepared in the same batch co-clustered strongly, which prompted a batch-effect correction.

Receptor amplification or capture employed PCR. The sequencer listed for this sample is Illumina HiSeq 2500. To reduce PCR and sequencing biases, unique molecular identifiers were built into the TCR beta cDNA libraries. Every 1 to 10 million input T cells yielded about 500,000 cDNA molecules, meaning each molecule approximated one T cell. The patient libraries were prepared and sequenced with the same protocol used for the earlier healthy control dataset. Within a given batch, samples were prepared together, multiplexed and sequenced on the same HiSeq lane. The authors' pipeline ran thus. MIGEC was used to process the raw barcoded reads, and molecular identifier groups with only a single read were discarded before consensus assembly and CDR3 extraction. Clonotype tables were post-analysed with VDJtools, normalizing diversity by down-sampling all datasets to the smallest sample size. Repertoire overlap clustering matched CDR3 amino acid but not nucleotide sequences to correct batch-related cross-sample contamination. The public reads were reanalyzed by TCRdb: fastp trimming at Q25, MiXCR alignment, in-frame beta chains only. Every distinct CDR3 protein forms one entry, paired with its most common genes and DNA. TCRdb, not the original authors, processed these V and J calls. This sample gives around 440,000 distinct CDR3 sequences in total; roughly 45% of them show up just once. The ten biggest clones cover 9% to 13% of the sample.

In regard to this clonotype: The antigen it recognizes is unknown. The junction differs from germline at one of its ends, possibly a read error.

The specimen was blood. The source of this sequence is a girl between 5 and 17 years old with multiple sclerosis. Recombination joined TRBV7-2 with TRBJ2-3; 9 middle bases align to TRBD2. The nucleotide sequence is TGTGCCAGCAGTGGACCCCTAGCGGGAAGCACCGATACGCAGTATTTT. Its translation reads: CASSGPLAGSTDTQYF.